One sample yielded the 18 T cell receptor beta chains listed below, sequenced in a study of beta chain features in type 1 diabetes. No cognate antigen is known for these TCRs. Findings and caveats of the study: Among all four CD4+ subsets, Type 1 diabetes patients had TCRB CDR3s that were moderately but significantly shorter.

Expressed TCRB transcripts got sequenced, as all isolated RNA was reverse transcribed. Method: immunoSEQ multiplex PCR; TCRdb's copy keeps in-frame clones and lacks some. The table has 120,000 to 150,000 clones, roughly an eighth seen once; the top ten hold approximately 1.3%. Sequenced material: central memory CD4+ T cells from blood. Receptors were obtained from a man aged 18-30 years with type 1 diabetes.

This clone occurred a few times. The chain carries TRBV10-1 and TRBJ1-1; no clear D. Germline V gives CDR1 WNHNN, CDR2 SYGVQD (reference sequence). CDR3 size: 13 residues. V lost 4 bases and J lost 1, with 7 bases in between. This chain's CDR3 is CASSGEQNTEAFF. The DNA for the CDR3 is TGCGCCAGCAGTGGTGAACAGAACACTGAAGCTTTCTTT.

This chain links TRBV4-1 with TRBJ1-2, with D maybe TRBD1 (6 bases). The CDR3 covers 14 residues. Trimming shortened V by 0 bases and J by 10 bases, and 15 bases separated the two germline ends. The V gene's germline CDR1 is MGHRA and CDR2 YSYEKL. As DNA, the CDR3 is TGCGCCAGCAGCCAAGAACGAGACAGGAGAGCCTACACCTTC. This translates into CASSQERDRRAYTF.

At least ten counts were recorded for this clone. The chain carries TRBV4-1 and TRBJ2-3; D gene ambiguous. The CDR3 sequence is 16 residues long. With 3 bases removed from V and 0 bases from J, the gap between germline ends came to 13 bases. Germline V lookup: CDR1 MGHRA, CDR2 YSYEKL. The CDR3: CASSQIDIISTDTQYF. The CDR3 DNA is TGCGCCAGCAGCCAGATAGACATAATTAGCACAGATACGCAGTATTTT.

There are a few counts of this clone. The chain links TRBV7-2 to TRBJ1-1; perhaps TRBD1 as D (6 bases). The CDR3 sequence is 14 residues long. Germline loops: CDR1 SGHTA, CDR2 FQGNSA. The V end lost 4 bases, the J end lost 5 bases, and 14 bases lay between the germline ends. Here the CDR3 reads CASSSRQRGTEAFF. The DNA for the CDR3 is TGTGCCAGCAGCTCCAGACAGAGGGGGACTGAAGCTTTCTTT.

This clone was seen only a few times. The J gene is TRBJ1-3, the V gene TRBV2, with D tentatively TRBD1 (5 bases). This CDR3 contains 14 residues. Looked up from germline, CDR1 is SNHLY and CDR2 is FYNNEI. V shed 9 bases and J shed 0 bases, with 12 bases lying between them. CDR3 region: CARRKDSSGNTIYF. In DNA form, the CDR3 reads TGTGCCAGGAGAAAAGACAGCTCTGGAAACACCATATATTTT.

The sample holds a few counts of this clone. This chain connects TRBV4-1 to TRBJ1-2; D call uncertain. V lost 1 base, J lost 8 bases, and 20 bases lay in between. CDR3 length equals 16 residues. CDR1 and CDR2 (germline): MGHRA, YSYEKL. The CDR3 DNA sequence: TGCGCCAGCAGCCAAGGGCCTCGAATCACTTCGGGGGGCTACACCTTC. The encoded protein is CASSQGPRITSGGYTF.

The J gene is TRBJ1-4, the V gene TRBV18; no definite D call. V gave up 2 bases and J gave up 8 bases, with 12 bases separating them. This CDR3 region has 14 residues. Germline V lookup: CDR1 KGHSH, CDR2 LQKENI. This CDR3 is CASSPGRQEEKLFF. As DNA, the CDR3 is TGTGCCAGCTCACCAGGACGGCAAGAGGAAAAACTGTTTTTT.

CDR3 coding DNA: TGCGCCAGCAGCCAAGAACCAGGGACTAGCTCCCCCAATGAGCAGTTCTTC. Protein: CASSQEPGTSSPNEQFF. This chain connects TRBV4-1 to TRBJ2-1, with 9 bases identical to TRBD2. The germline CDR1 and CDR2 sequences are MGHRA and YSYEKL. CDR3 length equals 17 residues. V shed 0 bases and J 6 bases; nucleotides not matched to a gene: 9.

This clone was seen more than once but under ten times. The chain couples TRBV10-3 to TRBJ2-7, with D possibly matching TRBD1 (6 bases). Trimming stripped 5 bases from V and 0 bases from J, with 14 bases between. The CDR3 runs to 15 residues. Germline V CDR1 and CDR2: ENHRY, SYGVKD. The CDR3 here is CAISPDRPSSYEQYF. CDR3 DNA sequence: TGTGCCATCAGTCCAGACAGGCCGAGCTCCTACGAGCAGTACTTC.

CDR3 nucleotide sequence: TGTGCCAGCAGCTTAGTTGGTGATCAGCCCCAGCATTTT. As protein: CASSLVGDQPQHF. This sequence joins TRBV7-9 and TRBJ1-5; D ambiguous. V shed 1 base and J shed 5 bases, with 6 bases lying between them. Germline V gene lookup returns CDR1 SEHNR and CDR2 FQNEAQ (reference sequence). There are 13 residues in the CDR3.

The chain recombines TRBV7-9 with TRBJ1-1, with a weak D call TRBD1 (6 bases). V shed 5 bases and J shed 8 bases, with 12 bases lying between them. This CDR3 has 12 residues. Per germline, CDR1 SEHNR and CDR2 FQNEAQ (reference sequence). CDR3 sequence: CASSRQDSEAFF. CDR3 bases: TGTGCCAGCAGCCGCCAGGACAGCGAAGCTTTCTTT.

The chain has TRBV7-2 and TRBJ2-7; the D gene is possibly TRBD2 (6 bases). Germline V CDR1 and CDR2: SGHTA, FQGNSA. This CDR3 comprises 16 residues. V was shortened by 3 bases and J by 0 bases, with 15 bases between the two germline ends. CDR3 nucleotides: TGTGCCAGCAGCTTGCTTGGGACTCTCTTCTCCTACGAGCAGTACTTC. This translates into CASSLLGTLFSYEQYF.

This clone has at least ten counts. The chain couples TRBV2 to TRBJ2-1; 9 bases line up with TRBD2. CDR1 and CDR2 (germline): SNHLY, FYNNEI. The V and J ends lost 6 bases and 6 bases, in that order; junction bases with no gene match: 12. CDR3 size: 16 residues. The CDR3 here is CASRRNPRGGPNEQFF. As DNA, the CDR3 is TGTGCCAGCAGGAGGAACCCGCGGGGGGGCCCCAATGAGCAGTTCTTC.

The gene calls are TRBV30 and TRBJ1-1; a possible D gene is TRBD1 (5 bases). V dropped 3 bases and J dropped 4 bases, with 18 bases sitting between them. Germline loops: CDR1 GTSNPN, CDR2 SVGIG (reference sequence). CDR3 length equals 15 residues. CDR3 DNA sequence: TGTGCCTGGAGCGCTGGGTTCGTCAGGGTCACTGAAGCTTTCTTT. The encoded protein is CAWSAGFVRVTEAFF.

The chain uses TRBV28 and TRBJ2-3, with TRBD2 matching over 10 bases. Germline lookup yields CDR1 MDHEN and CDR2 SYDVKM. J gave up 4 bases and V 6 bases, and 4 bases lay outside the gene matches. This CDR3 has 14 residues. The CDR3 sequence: CASRERGGSDTQYF. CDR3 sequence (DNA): TGTGCCAGCAGAGAGCGGGGGGGCTCAGATACGCAGTATTTT.

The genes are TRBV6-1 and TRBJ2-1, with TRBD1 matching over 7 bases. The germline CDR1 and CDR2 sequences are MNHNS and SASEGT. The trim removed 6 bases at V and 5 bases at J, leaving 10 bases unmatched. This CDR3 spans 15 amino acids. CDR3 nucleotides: TGTGCCAGCAGGACCAGGGGGTTGTTACACAATGAGCAGTTCTTC. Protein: CASRTRGLLHNEQFF.

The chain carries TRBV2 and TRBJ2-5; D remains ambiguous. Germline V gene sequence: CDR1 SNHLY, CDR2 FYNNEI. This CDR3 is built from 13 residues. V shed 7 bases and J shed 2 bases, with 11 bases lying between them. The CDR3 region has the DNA TGTGCCAGCAACGACGGAGTACAAGAGACCCAGTACTTC. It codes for CASNDGVQETQYF.

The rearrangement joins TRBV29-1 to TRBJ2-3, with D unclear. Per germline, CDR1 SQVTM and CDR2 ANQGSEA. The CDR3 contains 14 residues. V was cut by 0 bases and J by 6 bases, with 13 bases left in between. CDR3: CSVEDRKSPDTQYF. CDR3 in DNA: TGCAGCGTTGAAGATCGGAAGTCACCCGATACGCAGTATTTT.